This T cell receptor beta chain was documented in a study of graft-versus-host responses after intestinal transplantation. CDR1 is SGHDT and CDR2 is YYEEEE in the germline V gene. Germline trimming cut 0 bases from V and 2 bases from J; bases unmatched to any gene: 7. This CDR3 has 17 residues. Comment on this clone: What it binds is not known.

Generated by immunoSEQ multiplex PCR, the TCRdb table keeps only in-frame clones and is missing some. The sample comprises 50,000 to 60,000 clones, approximately 91% of which are singletons, and more than 2% rests with the top ten. The sample consisted of unstimulated CD4+ T cells sorted from spleen or lymph node cells, taken before transplant. This rearrangement joins TRBV5-6 to TRBJ2-3; 9 bases agree with TRBD1. This TCR came from a human donor who was the organ donor for an intestinal transplant. The DNA for the CDR3 is TGTGCCAGCAGCTTGGCGGGGACAGGGTTTTCCACAGATACGCAGTATTTT. The encoded protein is CASSLAGTGFSTDTQYF.